These 2 T cell receptor beta chains share one sample of origin, sequenced in a study of CD8 T cells in ankylosing spondylitis. In TCRdb, the 5' RACE reads were re-called with MiXCR into one record per CDR3 protein. The sample contains about 250,000 distinct CDR3 sequences, about 10% of which appear only once. Sample: blood, either unsorted or a sorted T cell fraction (not recorded which). The receptors stem from a male donor with ankylosing spondylitis or in good health (not recorded which).

The rearrangement joins TRBV4-1 to TRBJ1-2; D ambiguous. The germline V gene encodes CDR1 MGHRA and CDR2 YSYEKL. V gave up 1 base and J gave up 5 bases, with 8 bases separating them. The CDR3 contains 13 residues. The chain's CDR3 is CASSQGTGYGYTF. In nucleotides, the CDR3 is TGCGCCAGCAGCCAAGGGACGGGATATGGCTACACCTTC.

This clonotype was seen ten or more times. The gene calls are TRBV10-3 and TRBJ1-2, with no clear D. The V end lost 6 bases, the J end lost 2 bases, and 10 bases lay between the germline ends. Germline V CDR1 and CDR2: ENHRY, SYGVKD. The CDR3 has 13 residues. The CDR3: CAISGRTNYGYTF. In nucleotides, the CDR3 is TGTGCCATCAGCGGACGGACCAACTATGGCTACACCTTC.